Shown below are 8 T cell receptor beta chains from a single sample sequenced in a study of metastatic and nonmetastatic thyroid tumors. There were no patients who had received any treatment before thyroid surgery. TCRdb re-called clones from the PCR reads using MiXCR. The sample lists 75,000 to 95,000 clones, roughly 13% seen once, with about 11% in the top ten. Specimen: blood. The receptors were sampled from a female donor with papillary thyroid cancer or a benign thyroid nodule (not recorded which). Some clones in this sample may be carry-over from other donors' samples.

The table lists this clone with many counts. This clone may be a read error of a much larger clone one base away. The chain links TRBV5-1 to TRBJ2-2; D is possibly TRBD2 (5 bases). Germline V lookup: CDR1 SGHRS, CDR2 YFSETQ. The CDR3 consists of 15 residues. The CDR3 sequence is CASSLGYGNAGELFF. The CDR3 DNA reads TGCGCCAGCAGCTTGGGGTACGGGAACGCCGGGGAGCTGTTTTTT.

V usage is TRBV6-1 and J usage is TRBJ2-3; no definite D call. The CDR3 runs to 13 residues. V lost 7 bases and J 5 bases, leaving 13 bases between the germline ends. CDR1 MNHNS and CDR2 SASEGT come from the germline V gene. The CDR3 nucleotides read TGTGCCAGCAAAAGTGGTCAAGGAGATACGCAGTATTTT. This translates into CASKSGQGDTQYF.

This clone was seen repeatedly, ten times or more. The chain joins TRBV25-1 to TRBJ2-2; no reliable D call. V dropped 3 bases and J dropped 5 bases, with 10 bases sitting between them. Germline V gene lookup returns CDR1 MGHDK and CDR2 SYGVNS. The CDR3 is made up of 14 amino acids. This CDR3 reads CASSDLSLTGELFF. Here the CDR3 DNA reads TGTGCCAGCAGTGACCTAAGCCTTACCGGGGAGCTGTTTTTT.

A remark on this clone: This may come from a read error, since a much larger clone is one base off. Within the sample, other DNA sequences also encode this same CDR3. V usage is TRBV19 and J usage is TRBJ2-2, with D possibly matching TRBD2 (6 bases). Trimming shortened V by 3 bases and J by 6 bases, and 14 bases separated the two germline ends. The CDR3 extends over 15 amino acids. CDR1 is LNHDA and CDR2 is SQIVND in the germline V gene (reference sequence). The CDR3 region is CASSIGTPNAGELFF. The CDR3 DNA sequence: TGTGCCAGTAGTATCGGGACTCCTAACGCCGGGGAGCTGTTTTTT.

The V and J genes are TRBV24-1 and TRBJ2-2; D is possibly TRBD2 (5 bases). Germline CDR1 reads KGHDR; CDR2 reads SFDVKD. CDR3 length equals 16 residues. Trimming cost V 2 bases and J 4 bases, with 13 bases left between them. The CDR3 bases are TGTGCCACCAGTGATTCGCGGAGCGGTGGCACCGGGGAGCTGTTTTTT. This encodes CATSDSRSGGTGELFF.

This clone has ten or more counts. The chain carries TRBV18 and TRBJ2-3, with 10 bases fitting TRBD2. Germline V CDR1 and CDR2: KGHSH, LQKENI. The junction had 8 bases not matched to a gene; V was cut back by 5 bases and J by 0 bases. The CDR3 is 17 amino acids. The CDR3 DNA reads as TGTGCCAGCTCAATTGCCCCAGCGGGAGGGAGCACAGATACGCAGTATTTT. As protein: CASSIAPAGGSTDTQYF.

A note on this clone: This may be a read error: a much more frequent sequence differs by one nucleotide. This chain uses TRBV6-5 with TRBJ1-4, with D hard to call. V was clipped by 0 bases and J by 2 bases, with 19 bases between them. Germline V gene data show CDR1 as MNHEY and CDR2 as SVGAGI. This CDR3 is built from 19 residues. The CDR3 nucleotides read TGTGCCAGCAGTTACTCGATAAGCGGACGGGGAAGGACTAATGAAAAACTGTTTTTT. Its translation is CASSYSISGRGRTNEKLFF.

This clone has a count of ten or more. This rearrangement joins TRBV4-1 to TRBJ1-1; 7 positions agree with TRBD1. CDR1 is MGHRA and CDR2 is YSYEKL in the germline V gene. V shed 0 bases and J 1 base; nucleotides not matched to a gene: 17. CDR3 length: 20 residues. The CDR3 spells CASSQEPIRDRESTNTEAFF. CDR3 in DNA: TGCGCCAGCAGCCAAGAACCGATCCGGGACAGAGAAAGCACGAACACTGAAGCTTTCTTT.